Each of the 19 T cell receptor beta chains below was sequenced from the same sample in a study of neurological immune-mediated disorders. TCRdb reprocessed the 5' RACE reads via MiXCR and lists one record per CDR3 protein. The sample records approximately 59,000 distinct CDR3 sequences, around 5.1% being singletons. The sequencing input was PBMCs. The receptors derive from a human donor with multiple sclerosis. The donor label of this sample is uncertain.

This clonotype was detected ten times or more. The CDR3 DNA reads TGTGCCAGCAGTGTGGCGGGGGCGTACTCCTACGAGCAGTACTTC. This codes for CASSVAGAYSYEQYF. The chain combines TRBV6-5 with TRBJ2-7; a weak D match, TRBD2 (7 bases). The germline V and J ends were trimmed by 5 bases and 0 bases, with 14 bases remaining between them. CDR3 size: 15 residues. Germline lookup yields CDR1 MNHEY and CDR2 SVGAGI.

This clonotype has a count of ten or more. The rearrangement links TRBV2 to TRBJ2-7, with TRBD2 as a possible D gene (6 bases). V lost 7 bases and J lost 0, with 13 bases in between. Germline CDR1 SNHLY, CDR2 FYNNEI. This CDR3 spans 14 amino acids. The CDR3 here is CASTQEGGSYEQYF. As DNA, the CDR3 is TGTGCCAGCACCCAAGAGGGAGGCTCCTACGAGCAGTACTTC.

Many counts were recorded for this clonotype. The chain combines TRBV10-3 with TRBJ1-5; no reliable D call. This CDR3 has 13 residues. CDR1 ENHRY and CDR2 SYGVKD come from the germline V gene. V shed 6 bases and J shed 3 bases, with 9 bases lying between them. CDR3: CAISPHANQPQHF. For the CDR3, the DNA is TGTGCCATCAGCCCCCATGCCAATCAGCCCCAGCATTTT.

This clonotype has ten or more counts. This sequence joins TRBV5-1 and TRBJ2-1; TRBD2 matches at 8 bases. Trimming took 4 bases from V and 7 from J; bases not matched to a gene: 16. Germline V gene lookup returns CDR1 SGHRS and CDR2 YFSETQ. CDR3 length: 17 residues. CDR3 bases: TGCGCCAGCAGCCCTGCCCCCGTTGCGGGGGGAGCAAATGAGCAGTTCTTC. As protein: CASSPAPVAGGANEQFF.

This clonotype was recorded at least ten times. This CDR3 reads CASSVDRYTQYF. CDR3 nucleotide sequence: TGCGCCAGCAGCGTCGACAGGTATACGCAGTATTTT. The chain combines TRBV5-1 with TRBJ2-3; weak D call: TRBD1 (6 bases). The CDR3 has 12 residues. V gave up 4 bases and J gave up 7 bases, with 10 bases separating them. Germline V gene data show CDR1 as SGHRS and CDR2 as YFSETQ.

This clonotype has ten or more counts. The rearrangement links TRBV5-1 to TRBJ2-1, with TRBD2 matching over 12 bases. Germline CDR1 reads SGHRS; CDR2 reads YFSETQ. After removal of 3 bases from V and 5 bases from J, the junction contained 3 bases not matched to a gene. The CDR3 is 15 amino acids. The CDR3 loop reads CASSSLAGGHNEQFF. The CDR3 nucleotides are TGCGCCAGCAGCTCCCTAGCGGGGGGGCACAATGAGCAGTTCTTC.

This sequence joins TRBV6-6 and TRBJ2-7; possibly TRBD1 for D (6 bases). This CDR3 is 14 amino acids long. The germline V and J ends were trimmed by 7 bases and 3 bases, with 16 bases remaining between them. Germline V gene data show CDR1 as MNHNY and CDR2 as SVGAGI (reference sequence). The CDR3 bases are TGTGCCAGCACCCCCGGGACACCCAGCTACGAGCAGTACTTC. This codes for CASTPGTPSYEQYF.

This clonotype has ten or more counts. This CDR3 is CASGVNNQPQHF. DNA of the CDR3: TGTGCTAGTGGTGTGAACAATCAGCCCCAGCATTTT. This sequence joins TRBV12-5 and TRBJ1-5, with D uncertain. Germline V gene lookup returns CDR1 LGHNT and CDR2 FRNRAP. The V gene lost 5 bases and the J gene lost 3 bases, with 5 bases spanning the gap. The CDR3 has 12 residues.

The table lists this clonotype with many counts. The CDR3 DNA is TGTGCCAGCAGTTCCCTAAGCGGGGGTGCTTCCTACGAGCAGTACTTC. This codes for CASSSLSGGASYEQYF. The V gene is TRBV27, the J gene TRBJ2-7; 8 nucleotides align to TRBD2. The germline V gene has CDR1 MNHEY and CDR2 SMNVEV (reference sequence). After removal of 4 bases from V and 1 base from J, the junction contained 9 bases not matched to a gene. This CDR3 contains 16 residues.

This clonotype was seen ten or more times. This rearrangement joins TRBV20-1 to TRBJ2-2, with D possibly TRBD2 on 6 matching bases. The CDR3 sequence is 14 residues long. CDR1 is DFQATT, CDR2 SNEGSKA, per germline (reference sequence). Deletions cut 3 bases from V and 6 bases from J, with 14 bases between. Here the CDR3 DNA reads TGCAGTGCTAGCCCTACAGCGGGCCCCGGGGAGCTGTTTTTT. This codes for CSASPTAGPGELFF.

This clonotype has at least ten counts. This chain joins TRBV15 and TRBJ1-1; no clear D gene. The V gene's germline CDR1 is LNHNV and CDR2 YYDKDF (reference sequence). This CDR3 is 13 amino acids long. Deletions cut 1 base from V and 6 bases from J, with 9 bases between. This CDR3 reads CATSRATGAEAFF. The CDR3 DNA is TGTGCCACCAGCAGAGCCACGGGCGCTGAAGCTTTCTTT.

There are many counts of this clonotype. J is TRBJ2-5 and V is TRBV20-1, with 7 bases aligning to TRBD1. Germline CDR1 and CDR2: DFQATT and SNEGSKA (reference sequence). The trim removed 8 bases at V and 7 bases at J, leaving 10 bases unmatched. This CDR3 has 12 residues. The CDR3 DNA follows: TGCAGTACCTGGGTCTCAGGGGGGACCCAGTACTTC. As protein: CSTWVSGGTQYF.

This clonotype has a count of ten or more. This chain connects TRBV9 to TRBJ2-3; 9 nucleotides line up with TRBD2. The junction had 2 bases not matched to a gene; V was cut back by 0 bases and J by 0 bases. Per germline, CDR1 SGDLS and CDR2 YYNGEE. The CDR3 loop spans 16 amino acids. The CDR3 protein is CASSVGLAASTDTQYF. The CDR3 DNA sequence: TGTGCCAGCAGCGTAGGACTAGCGGCTAGCACAGATACGCAGTATTTT.

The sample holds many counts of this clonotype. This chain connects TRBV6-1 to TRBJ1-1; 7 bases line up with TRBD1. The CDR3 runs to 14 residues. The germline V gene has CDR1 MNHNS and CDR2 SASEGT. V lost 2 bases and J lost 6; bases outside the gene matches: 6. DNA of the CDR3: TGTGCCAGCAGTGAAAACAGGGGCCCGCCTGAAGCTTTCTTT. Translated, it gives CASSENRGPPEAFF.

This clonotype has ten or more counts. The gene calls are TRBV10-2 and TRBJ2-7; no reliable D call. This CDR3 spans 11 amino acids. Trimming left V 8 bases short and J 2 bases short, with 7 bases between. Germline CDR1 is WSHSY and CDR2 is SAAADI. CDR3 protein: CASGLPYEQYF. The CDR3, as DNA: TGCGCCAGCGGCCTCCCCTACGAGCAGTACTTC.

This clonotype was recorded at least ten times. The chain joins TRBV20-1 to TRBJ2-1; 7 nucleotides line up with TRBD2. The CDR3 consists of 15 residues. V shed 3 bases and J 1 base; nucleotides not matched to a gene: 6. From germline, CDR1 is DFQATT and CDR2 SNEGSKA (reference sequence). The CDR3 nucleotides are TGCAGTGCTAGTTCGCTAGCGGAGTCCTACAATGAGCAGTTCTTC. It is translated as CSASSLAESYNEQFF.

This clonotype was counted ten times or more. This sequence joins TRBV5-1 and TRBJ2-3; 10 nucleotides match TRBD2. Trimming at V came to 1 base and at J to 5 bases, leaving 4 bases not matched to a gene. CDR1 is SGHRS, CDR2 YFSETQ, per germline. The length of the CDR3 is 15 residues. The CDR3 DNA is TGCGCCAGCAGCTTGCAGCGGGGGGGCAAAGATACGCAGTATTTT. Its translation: CASSLQRGGKDTQYF.

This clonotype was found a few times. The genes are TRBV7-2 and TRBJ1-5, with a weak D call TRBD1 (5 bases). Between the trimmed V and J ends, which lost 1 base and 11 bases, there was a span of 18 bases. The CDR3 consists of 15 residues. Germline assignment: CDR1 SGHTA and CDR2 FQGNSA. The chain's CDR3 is CASSLVGTGAGAQHF. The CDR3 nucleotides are TGTGCCAGCAGCTTAGTTGGGACCGGCGCTGGAGCCCAGCATTTT.

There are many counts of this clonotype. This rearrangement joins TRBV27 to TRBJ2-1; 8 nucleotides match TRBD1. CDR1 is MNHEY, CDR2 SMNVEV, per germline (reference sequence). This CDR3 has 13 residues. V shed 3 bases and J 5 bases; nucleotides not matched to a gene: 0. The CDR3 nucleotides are TGTGCCAGCAGTTTGGACAGGGACAATGAGCAGTTCTTC. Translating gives CASSLDRDNEQFF.